The entry that follows covers one TCR beta chain sequence. Clones were read by immunoSEQ multiplex PCR, and TCRdb kept only the in-frame ones, dropping some. The sample carries 9,500 to 13,000 clones, about 86% recorded once. The data were obtained in a study of OX40 agonist ivuxolimab in advanced cancers. In the study overall: Clinicians treated patients with ivuxolimab, an agonistic anti-OX40 (CD134) antibody. Patients were treated with intravenous ivuxolimab, dosed at 0.01 to 10 mg/kg and infused every 2 weeks.

The CDR3 has 16 amino acids. Per the germline V gene, CDR1 is SEHNR and CDR2 is FQNEAQ (reference sequence). V was cut by 5 bases and J by 0 bases, with 14 bases left in between. Material: CD4+ or CD8+ T cells sorted from blood, obtained in a trial of the OX40 agonist ivuxolimab. This sequence was found in an adult with an advanced solid tumor such as melanoma, head and neck, liver or kidney cancer. This chain uses TRBV7-9 with TRBJ1-3, with unresolved D. The CDR3 is CASSRTQPSSGNTIYF. Here the CDR3 DNA reads TGTGCCAGCAGCCGAACACAGCCGAGCTCTGGAAACACCATATATTTT.